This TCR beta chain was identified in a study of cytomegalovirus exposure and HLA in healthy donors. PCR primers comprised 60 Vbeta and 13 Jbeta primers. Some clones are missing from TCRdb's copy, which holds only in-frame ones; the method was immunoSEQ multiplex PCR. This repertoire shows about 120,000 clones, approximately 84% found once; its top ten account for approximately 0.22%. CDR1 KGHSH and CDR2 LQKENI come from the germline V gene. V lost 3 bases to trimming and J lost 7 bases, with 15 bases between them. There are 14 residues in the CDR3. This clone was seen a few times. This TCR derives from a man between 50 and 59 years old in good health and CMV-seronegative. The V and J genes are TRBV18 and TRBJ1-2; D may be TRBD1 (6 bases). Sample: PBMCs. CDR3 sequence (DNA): TGTGCCAGCTCACCCTACCGACAGGAAGGTGGCTACACCTTC. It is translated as CASSPYRQEGGYTF.